This record covers a single T cell receptor (beta chain). Its antigen is unidentified. The sample belongs to a study of blood T cells in healthy people across ages. Alongside a J-beta primer mix, a sample-barcoded 5' primer served in a second PCR lasting roughly 6 to 12 cycles. In TCRdb, the 5' RACE reads were re-called with MiXCR into one record per CDR3 protein. The sample contains some 760,000 distinct CDR3 sequences, 20% to 25% of which appear only once. Study-wide points: As age increased, TCR beta diversity per million T cells fell in a roughly linear fashion.

The germline CDR1 and CDR2 sequences are DFQATT and SNEGSKA (reference sequence). The CDR3 runs to 13 residues. These data were also filed under a second study, of T cells of mothers and their children. In that study: The study sampled three healthy Caucasian mothers and their six children. Reads recorded for TCR beta CDR3 numbered over 8 million per mother and several million per child. The output of TCR recombination is shaped by thymic selection similarly in related and unrelated pairs.

The chain links TRBV20-1 to TRBJ1-2; 7 bases match TRBD1. Sequencing was carried out using blood. The TCR sequence derives from a boy younger than 18 in good health. The CDR3 reads CSATRDSNYGYTF. In DNA form, the CDR3 reads TGCAGCGCAACCCGGGACAGCAACTATGGCTACACCTTC.